The clone carrying this TCR beta chain was observed a handful of times. Antigen unknown. This entry belongs to a study of blood T cells in healthy people across ages. Together with a sample-barcoded 5' primer, a J-beta primer mix was included in a second PCR lasting roughly 6 to 12 cycles. TCRdb ran MiXCR on the 5' RACE reads and lists one entry per CDR3 protein. The data contain roughly 2 million distinct CDR3 sequences, roughly 50% of them singletons. Trimming stripped 7 bases from V and 4 bases from J, with 16 bases between. The CDR3 contains 14 residues. CDR1 is MDHEN, CDR2 SYDVKM, per germline. Overall study results and limits: Unsorted PBMC material precluded a definitive naive versus antigen-experienced comparison. Compared with aged donors, long-lived donors showed fewer expanded clones, suggesting selection.

V and J are TRBV28 and TRBJ1-2, with D hard to call. The sequence derives from a woman in her 40s in good health. The sample taken for sequencing was blood. CDR3 nucleotide sequence: TGTGCCAGCACCCAACCGGTGGGTCCCTATGGCTACACCTTC. This translates into CASTQPVGPYGYTF.